A single sample gave rise to the 17 T cell receptor beta chains below, sequenced in a study of cytomegalovirus exposure and HLA in healthy donors. The PCR had 60 Vbeta and 13 Jbeta primers. Here immunoSEQ multiplex PCR was the method, and the copy in TCRdb shows in-frame clones only, minus some. The repertoire holds around 200,000 clones, around 85% seen once, with 6.3% in the top ten. Sequencing was performed on PBMCs. Source of these receptors: a man aged 40-49 years in good health and CMV-seropositive.

V usage is TRBV19 and J usage is TRBJ1-1, with D perhaps TRBD1 (6 bases). V dropped 3 bases and J dropped 3 bases, with 14 bases sitting between them. Germline V gene data show CDR1 as LNHDA and CDR2 as SQIVND (reference sequence). This CDR3 is 15 amino acids long. CDR3 DNA: TGTGCCAGTAGTATCTGGGGGCGCATCGACACTGAAGCTTTCTTT. This translates into CASSIWGRIDTEAFF.

V is TRBV30 and J is TRBJ1-2, with a tentative D call TRBD1 (6 bases). The germline V gene has CDR1 GTSNPN and CDR2 SVGIG (reference sequence). V was cut by 5 bases and J by 3 bases, with 16 bases left in between. The CDR3 totals 14 residues. The CDR3 here is CAWGGPMGHYGYTF. The CDR3 DNA follows: TGTGCCTGGGGGGGCCCAATGGGCCACTATGGCTACACCTTC.

The chain carries TRBV7-9 and TRBJ2-7, with 10 bases aligning to TRBD1. This CDR3 is built from 14 residues. V trimming: 5 bases; J trimming: 5 bases; junction bases outside the gene matches: 6. The germline V gene has CDR1 SEHNR and CDR2 FQNEAQ (reference sequence). CDR3 DNA sequence: TGTGCCAGCAGCCCCCGGGACAGGGGAGACGAGCAGTACTTC. It specifies CASSPRDRGDEQYF.

The rearrangement joins TRBV25-1 to TRBJ1-2; no clear D. The CDR3 is 14 residues long. Germline CDR1 and CDR2: MGHDK and SYGVNS. Trimming pared 3 bases from V and 8 bases from J, leaving 16 bases between. The CDR3 DNA follows: TGTGCCAGCAGTGATCTCCCCGGGGTGCGGGGCTACACCTTC. It specifies CASSDLPGVRGYTF.

This clone has only one observation. This chain links TRBV7-2 with TRBJ2-5; D possibly corresponds to TRBD2 (6 bases). The CDR3 runs to 14 residues. V was pared by 2 bases and J by 5 bases, with 12 bases between. Germline CDR1 reads SGHTA; CDR2 reads FQGNSA. The CDR3 sequence is CASSLNRRGETQYF. DNA for the CDR3: TGTGCCAGCAGCTTAAATAGGAGGGGTGAGACCCAGTACTTC.

The rearrangement links TRBV29-1 to TRBJ2-3; D is ambiguous. Looked up from germline, CDR1 is SQVTM and CDR2 is ANQGSEA. V lost 1 base and J lost 3, with 11 bases in between. The CDR3 contains 14 residues. Written as DNA, the CDR3 is TGCAGCGTTGAAGCCAGGTTAGGTACAGATACGCAGTATTTT. It is translated as CSVEARLGTDTQYF.

J is TRBJ1-2 and V is TRBV9, with D perhaps TRBD1 (5 bases). The CDR3 extends over 15 amino acids. Germline loops: CDR1 SGDLS, CDR2 YYNGEE. Trimming stripped 4 bases from V and 1 base from J, with 14 bases between. The chain's CDR3 is CASSSNLRVNYGYTF. CDR3 nucleotides: TGTGCCAGCAGCTCTAACCTCAGGGTTAACTATGGCTACACCTTC.

V usage is TRBV6-5 and J usage is TRBJ1-1, with D uncertain. The CDR3 spans 15 residues. The germline CDR1 and CDR2 sequences are MNHEY and SVGAGI. Trimming stripped 6 bases from V and 2 bases from J, with 16 bases between. CDR3 nucleotide sequence: TGTGCCAGCAGATCTTTGGGAGGTTTAAACACTGAAGCTTTCTTT. It yields the protein CASRSLGGLNTEAFF.

The J gene is TRBJ2-5, the V gene TRBV19, with 7 bases matching TRBD2. This CDR3 contains 15 residues. V dropped 3 bases and J dropped 2; count of bases not matched to a gene: 6. Germline V gene lookup returns CDR1 LNHDA and CDR2 SQIVND (reference sequence). This CDR3 reads CASSISGTIQETQYF. The CDR3, as DNA: TGTGCCAGTAGTATCTCAGGGACTATACAAGAGACCCAGTACTTC.

V is TRBV9 and J is TRBJ2-2; 7 bases match TRBD2. From germline, CDR1 is SGDLS and CDR2 YYNGEE. The CDR3 totals 16 residues. The V and J ends lost 0 bases and 3 bases, in that order; junction bases with no gene match: 5. This CDR3 reads CASSVALAAHTGELFF. The CDR3 DNA sequence: TGTGCCAGCAGCGTAGCTCTAGCGGCTCACACCGGGGAGCTGTTTTTT.

V usage is TRBV5-1 and J usage is TRBJ2-7, with a weak D call TRBD2 (5 bases). The CDR3 consists of 16 residues. Looked up from germline, CDR1 is SGHRS and CDR2 is YFSETQ. Trimming pared 0 bases from V and 5 bases from J, leaving 18 bases between. CDR3 sequence (DNA): TGCGCCAGCAGCTTGGCCGCCGGGTGGGGAGACCACGAGCAGTACTTC. Protein sequence: CASSLAAGWGDHEQYF.

This clone was seen a few times. The chain's CDR3 is CASSPRTSGGAFYNEQFF. CDR3 DNA sequence: TGTGCCAGCTCACCTCGGACTAGCGGGGGGGCGTTTTACAATGAGCAGTTCTTC. The rearrangement joins TRBV18 to TRBJ2-1, with 15 bases aligning to TRBD2. Unmatched junction bases numbered 7, after V lost 3 bases and J lost 4 bases. This CDR3 has 18 residues. CDR1 and CDR2 from the germline V gene are KGHSH and LQKENI.

The V gene is TRBV19, the J gene TRBJ2-7; tentatively, D is TRBD2 (5 bases). The germline V and J ends were trimmed by 3 bases and 5 bases, with 14 bases remaining between them. The CDR3 is 14 amino acids. The germline gives CDR1 LNHDA, CDR2 SQIVND (reference sequence). CDR3 residues: CASSISRGIHEQYF. The CDR3, as DNA: TGTGCCAGTAGTATTTCACGAGGGATCCACGAGCAGTACTTC.

The rearrangement links TRBV29-1 to TRBJ2-7, with 7 nucleotides matching TRBD1. The CDR3 is 15 residues long. CDR1 is SQVTM and CDR2 is ANQGSEA in the germline V gene. The V and J ends lost 3 bases and 1 base, in that order; junction bases with no gene match: 9. The CDR3 region is CSVDGLQGKSYEQYF. Here the CDR3 DNA reads TGCAGCGTTGATGGGTTACAGGGGAAGTCCTACGAGCAGTACTTC.

The chain has TRBV15 and TRBJ2-1, with TRBD1 identical over 7 bases. CDR1 is LNHNV and CDR2 is YYDKDF in the germline V gene (reference sequence). After removal of 5 bases from V and 5 bases from J, the junction contained 6 bases not matched to a gene. This CDR3 region has 14 residues. CDR3 region: CATSWDSRDNEQFF. CDR3 coding DNA: TGTGCCACCAGCTGGGACAGCCGAGACAATGAGCAGTTCTTC.

V and J are TRBV2 and TRBJ2-3; D might be TRBD1 (7 bases). The CDR3 has 14 amino acids. Between the trimmed V and J ends, which lost 7 bases and 9 bases, there was a span of 20 bases. CDR1 is SNHLY, CDR2 FYNNEI, per germline. The CDR3: CASTGGRGSYTQYF. Here the CDR3 DNA reads TGTGCCAGCACCGGGGGCAGGGGGAGTTACACGCAGTATTTT.

The chain is built from TRBV2 and TRBJ2-2; 14 nucleotides agree with TRBD2. This CDR3 is built from 18 residues. V shed 6 bases, J shed 3 bases, and the junction held 9 bases outside the gene matches. Germline CDR1 is SNHLY and CDR2 is FYNNEI. The CDR3 DNA reads as TGTGCCAGCAGGGGACTAGCGGGGGCCTTACTTTACACCGGGGAGCTGTTTTTT. Residues: CASRGLAGALLYTGELFF.